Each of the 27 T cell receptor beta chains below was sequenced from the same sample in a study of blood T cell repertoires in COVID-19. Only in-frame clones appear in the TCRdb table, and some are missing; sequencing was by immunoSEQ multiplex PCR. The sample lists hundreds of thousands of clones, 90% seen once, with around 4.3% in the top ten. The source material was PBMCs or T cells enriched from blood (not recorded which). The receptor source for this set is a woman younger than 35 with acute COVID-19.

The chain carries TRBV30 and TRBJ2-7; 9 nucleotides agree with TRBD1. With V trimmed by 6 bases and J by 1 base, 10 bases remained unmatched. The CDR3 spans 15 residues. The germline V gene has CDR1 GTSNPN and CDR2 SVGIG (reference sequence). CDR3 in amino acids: CACSRTGALSYEQYF. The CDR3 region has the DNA TGTGCCTGCTCCAGGACAGGGGCCTTATCCTACGAGCAGTACTTC.

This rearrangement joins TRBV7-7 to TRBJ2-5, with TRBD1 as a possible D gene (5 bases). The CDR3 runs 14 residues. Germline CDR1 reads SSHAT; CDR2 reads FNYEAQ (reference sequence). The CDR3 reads CAISGGAAKETQYF. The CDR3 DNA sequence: TGTGCTATCTCGGGTGGGGCAGCCAAAGAGACCCAGTACTTC.

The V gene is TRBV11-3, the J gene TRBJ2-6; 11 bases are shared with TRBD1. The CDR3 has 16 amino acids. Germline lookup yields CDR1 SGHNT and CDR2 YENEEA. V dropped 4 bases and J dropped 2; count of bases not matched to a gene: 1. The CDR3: CASSSGQGAGANVLTF. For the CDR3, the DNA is TGTGCCAGCAGCTCGGGACAGGGGGCTGGGGCCAACGTCCTGACTTTC.

The CDR3 region is CASSSTGTNEKLFF. Here the CDR3 DNA reads TGTGCCAGCAGCTCGACAGGAACTAATGAAAAACTGTTTTTT. The J gene is TRBJ1-4, the V gene TRBV7-2; maybe TRBD1 (6 bases). The CDR3 consists of 14 residues. The germline gives CDR1 SGHTA, CDR2 FQGNSA. Trimming took off 4 bases at V and 1 base at J, with 7 bases between the two ends.

CDR3 loop: CASKNPVSKNIQYF. CDR3 DNA sequence: TGTGCCAGCAAAAATCCCGTATCCAAAAACATTCAGTACTTC. The rearrangement uses TRBV18 and TRBJ2-4; unclear D gene. The ends were cut back, 8 bases at V and 2 bases at J, with 13 bases in the middle. Germline assignment: CDR1 KGHSH and CDR2 LQKENI. This CDR3 comprises 14 residues.

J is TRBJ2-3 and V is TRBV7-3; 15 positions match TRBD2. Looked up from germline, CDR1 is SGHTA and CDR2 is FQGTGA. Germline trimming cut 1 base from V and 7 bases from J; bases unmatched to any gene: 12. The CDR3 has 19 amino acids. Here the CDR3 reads CASSLRSSGLAGGGNTQYF. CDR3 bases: TGTGCCAGCAGCTTAAGATCCTCAGGACTAGCGGGAGGGGGAAATACGCAGTATTTT.

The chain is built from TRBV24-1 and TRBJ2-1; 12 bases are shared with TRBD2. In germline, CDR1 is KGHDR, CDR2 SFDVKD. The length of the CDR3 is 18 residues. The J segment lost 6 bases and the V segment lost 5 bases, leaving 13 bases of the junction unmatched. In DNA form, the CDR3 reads TGTGCCACCAGTGTCGGGCTAGCGGGAGGGCCCCGTGGCAATGAGCAGTTCTTC. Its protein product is CATSVGLAGGPRGNEQFF.

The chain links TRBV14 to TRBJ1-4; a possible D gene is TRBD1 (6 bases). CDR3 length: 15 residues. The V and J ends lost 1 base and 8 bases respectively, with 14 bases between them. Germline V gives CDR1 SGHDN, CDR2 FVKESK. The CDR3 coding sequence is TGTGCCAGCAGCCAAGGAGGCAGGGGCAGGGAAAAACTGTTTTTT. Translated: CASSQGGRGREKLFF.

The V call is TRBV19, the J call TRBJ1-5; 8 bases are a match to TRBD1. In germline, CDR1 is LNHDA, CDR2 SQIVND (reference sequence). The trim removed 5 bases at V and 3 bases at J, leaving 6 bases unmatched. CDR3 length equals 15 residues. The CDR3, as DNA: TGTGCCAGTAGTCCGGACAGGGTGGACAATCAGCCCCAGCATTTT. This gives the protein CASSPDRVDNQPQHF.

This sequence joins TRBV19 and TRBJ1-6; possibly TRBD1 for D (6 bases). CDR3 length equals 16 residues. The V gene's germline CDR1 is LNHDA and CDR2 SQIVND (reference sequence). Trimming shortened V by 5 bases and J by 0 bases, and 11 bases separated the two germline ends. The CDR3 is CASSVAGVSYNSPLHF. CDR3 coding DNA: TGTGCCAGTAGTGTAGCAGGGGTCTCCTATAATTCACCCCTCCACTTT.

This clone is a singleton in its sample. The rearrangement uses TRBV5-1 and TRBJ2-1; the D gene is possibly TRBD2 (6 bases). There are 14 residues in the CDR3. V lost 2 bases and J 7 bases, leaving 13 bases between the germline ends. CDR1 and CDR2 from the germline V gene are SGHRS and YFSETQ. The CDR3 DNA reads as TGCGCCAGCAGCTTTACGGGAGTAGGAAATGAGCAGTTCTTC. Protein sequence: CASSFTGVGNEQFF.

The CDR3 bases are TGTGCCAGCAGCTTAGACAGGCAAACTGAAGCTTTCTTT. Encoded protein: CASSLDRQTEAFF. The gene calls are TRBV7-2 and TRBJ1-1, with D maybe TRBD1 (5 bases). The ends were cut back, 1 base at V and 5 bases at J, with 8 bases in the middle. Germline CDR1 is SGHTA and CDR2 is FQGNSA. The CDR3 extends over 13 amino acids.

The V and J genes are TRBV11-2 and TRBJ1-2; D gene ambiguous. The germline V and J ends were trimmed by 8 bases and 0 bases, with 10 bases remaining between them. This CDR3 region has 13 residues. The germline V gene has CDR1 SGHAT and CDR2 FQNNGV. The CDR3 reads CASRAGANYGYTF. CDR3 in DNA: TGTGCCAGCCGGGCCGGGGCTAACTATGGCTACACCTTC.

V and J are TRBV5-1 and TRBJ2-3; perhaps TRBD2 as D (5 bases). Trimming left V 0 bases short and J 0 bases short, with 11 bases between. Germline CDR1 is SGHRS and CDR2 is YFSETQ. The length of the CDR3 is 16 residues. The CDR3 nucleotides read TGCGCCAGCAGCTTGGAGGTAGCGACTAGCACAGATACGCAGTATTTT. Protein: CASSLEVATSTDTQYF.

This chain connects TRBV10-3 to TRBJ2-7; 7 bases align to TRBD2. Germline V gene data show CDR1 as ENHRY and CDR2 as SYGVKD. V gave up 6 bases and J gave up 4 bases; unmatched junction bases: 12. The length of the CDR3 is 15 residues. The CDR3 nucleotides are TGTGCCATCAGCGAACAGGAGCGGGAAGTGTACGAGCAGTACTTC. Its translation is CAISEQEREVYEQYF.

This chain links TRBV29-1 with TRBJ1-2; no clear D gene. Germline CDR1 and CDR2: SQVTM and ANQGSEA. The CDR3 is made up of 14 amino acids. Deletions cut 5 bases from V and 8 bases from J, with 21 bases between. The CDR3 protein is CSVSSGGDTGGYTF. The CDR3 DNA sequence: TGCAGCGTTTCGTCAGGAGGAGACACTGGAGGCTACACCTTC.

The CDR3 sequence: CASSTSGVYNEQFF. The CDR3 DNA follows: TGTGCCAGCAGTACTAGCGGGGTATACAATGAGCAGTTCTTC. The genes are TRBV11-1 and TRBJ2-1; 10 nucleotides agree with TRBD2. CDR1 and CDR2 from the germline V gene are SGHAT and FQDESV (reference sequence). V dropped 6 bases and J dropped 4; count of bases not matched to a gene: 3. The CDR3 sequence is 14 residues long. Using reference TRBV11-1 and TRBJ2-1 for the parts outside the CDR3, the full variable domain is EAEVAQSPRYKITEKSQAVAFWCDPISGHATLYWYRQILGQGPELLVQFQDESVVDDSQLPKDRFSAERLKGVDSTLKIQPAELGDSAMYLCASSTSGVYNEQFFGPGTRLTVL.

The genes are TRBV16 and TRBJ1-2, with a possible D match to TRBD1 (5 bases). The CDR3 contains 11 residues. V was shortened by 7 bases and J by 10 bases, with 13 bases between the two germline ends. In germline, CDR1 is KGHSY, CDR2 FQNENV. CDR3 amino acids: CASTPGGTYTF. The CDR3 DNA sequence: TGTGCCAGCACCCCTGGGGGGACCTACACCTTC.

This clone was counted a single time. This CDR3 is CASSPQTGPNTDTQYF. The DNA of the CDR3 is TGTGCCAGCTCACCACAGACAGGGCCCAACACAGATACGCAGTATTTT. The chain is built from TRBV18 and TRBJ2-3; 7 nucleotides match TRBD1. V shed 1 base and J 2 bases; nucleotides not matched to a gene: 6. The length of the CDR3 is 16 residues. Germline V gene sequence: CDR1 KGHSH, CDR2 LQKENI.

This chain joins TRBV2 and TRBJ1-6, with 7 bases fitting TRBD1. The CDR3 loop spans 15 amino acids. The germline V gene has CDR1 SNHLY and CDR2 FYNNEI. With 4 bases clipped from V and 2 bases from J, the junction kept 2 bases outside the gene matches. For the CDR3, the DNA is TGTGCCAGCAGTGTTGACAGGGCCTATAATTCACCCCTCCACTTT. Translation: CASSVDRAYNSPLHF. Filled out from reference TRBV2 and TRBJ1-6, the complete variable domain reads EPEVTQTPSHQVTQMGQEVILRCVPISNHLYFYWYRQILGQKVEFLVSFYNNEISEKSEIFDDQFSVERPDGSNFTLKIRSTKLEDSAMYFCASSVDRAYNSPLHFGNGTRLTVT.

CDR3 DNA sequence: TGTGCCAGCAGCTTAGCGGGGGGACTTGGCTACACCTTC. The encoded protein is CASSLAGGLGYTF. The chain carries TRBV11-2 and TRBJ1-2; D perhaps matches TRBD1 (5 bases). The CDR3 spans 13 residues. The V end lost 1 base, the J end lost 7 bases, and 10 bases lay between the germline ends. Looked up from germline, CDR1 is SGHAT and CDR2 is FQNNGV.

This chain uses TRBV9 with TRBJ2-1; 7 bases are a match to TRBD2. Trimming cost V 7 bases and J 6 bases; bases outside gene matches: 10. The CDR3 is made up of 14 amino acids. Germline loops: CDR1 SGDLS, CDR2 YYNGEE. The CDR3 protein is CASAASGPGNEQFF. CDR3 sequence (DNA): TGTGCCAGCGCTGCTAGCGGACCGGGCAATGAGCAGTTCTTC.

CDR3 nucleotides: TGTGCCAGCAGCTTGGGGCGGATTCTCACCGGGGAGCTGTTTTTT. This codes for CASSLGRILTGELFF. The chain employs TRBV5-6 and TRBJ2-2; no clear D. The CDR3 is 15 residues long. The germline gives CDR1 SGHDT, CDR2 YYEEEE. V shed 0 bases and J shed 4 bases, with 10 bases lying between them.

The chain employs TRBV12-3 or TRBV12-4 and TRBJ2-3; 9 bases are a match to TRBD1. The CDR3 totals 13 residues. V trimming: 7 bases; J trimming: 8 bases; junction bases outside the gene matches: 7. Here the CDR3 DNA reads TGTGCCAGCACCTCGGACAGGGGAGCTACGCAGTATTTT. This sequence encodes CASTSDRGATQYF.

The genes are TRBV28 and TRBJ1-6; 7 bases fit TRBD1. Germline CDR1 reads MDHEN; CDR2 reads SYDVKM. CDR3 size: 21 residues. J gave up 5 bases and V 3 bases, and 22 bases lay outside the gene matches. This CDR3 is CASSLRIGHNNRGRNNSPLHF. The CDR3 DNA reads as TGTGCCAGCAGTTTGCGTATCGGACACAATAACAGGGGAAGAAATAATTCACCCCTCCACTTT.

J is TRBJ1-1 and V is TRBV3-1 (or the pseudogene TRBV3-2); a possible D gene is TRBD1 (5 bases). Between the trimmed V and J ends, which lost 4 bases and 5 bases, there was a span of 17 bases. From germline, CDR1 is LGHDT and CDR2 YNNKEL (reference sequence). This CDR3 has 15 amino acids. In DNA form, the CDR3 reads TGTGCCAGCAGCCCTTTAGCGGGGAGGGGTACTGAAGCTTTCTTT. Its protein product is CASSPLAGRGTEAFF.

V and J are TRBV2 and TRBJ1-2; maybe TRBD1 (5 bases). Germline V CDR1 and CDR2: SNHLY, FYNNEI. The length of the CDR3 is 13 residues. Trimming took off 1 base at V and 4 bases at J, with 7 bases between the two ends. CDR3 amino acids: CASSEGGGYGYTF. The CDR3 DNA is TGTGCCAGCAGTGAAGGGGGGGGCTATGGCTACACCTTC.